This T cell receptor beta chain emerged from a study of T cells in Graves' hyperthyroidism and ophthalmopathy. General study results and limits: It was a median around 6 months before onset that the model predicted ophthalmopathy.

The V segment lost 3 bases and the J segment 6 bases; nucleotides outside the gene matches: 5. Looked up from germline, CDR1 is SEHNR and CDR2 is FQNEAQ (reference sequence). The CDR3 covers 14 residues. This clonotype came up many times. The antigen remains unidentified. There were TCR beta CDR3 regions amplified from RNA transcripts. In the first-round RT-PCR of the TCR CDR3, the HTBI primer set was used. Via MiXCR, TCRdb re-called the multiplex PCR reads, giving one row per CDR3 protein. Here the sample spans fewer than 350,000 distinct CDR3 sequences, roughly 18% being singletons. The sequence derives from a woman aged 50 to 65 with Graves' hyperthyroidism. The V gene is TRBV7-9, the J gene TRBJ2-1, with 7 bases aligning to TRBD1. The specimen sequenced was blood. CDR3 residues: CASSFRDSPNEQFF. The CDR3 nucleotides are TGTGCCAGCAGCTTCCGGGACAGCCCCAATGAGCAGTTCTTC.